These 26 T cell receptor beta chains were sequenced from one sample in a study of CD8 T cells in Susac syndrome (dated by TCRdb to between 2018 and 2021). The library was obtained by the immunoSEQ multiplex PCR assay. RNA was extracted using the RNeasy kit, and about 0.45 to 1 microgram was reverse transcribed with random hexamers. TCRdb trimmed the raw reads at Q25, called clones with MiXCR and kept productive beta chains. Merged by CDR3 protein, the rows form single entries marked with the most common genes and DNA. For this sample there are 130,000 or so distinct CDR3 sequences; 80% appear just once. The ten most abundant clones make up 0.45% to 0.65% of the sample. Input material: CD8+ T cells from PBMCs. The receptors were gathered from a human donor with multiple sclerosis.

V gene TRBV28 combines with J gene TRBJ1-6, with no clear D. The CDR3 runs to 17 residues. The germline V and J ends were trimmed by 4 bases and 0 bases, with 13 bases remaining between them. Per germline, CDR1 MDHEN and CDR2 SYDVKM. CDR3 region: CASSSRGLSSYNSPLHF. Written as DNA, the CDR3 is TGTGCCAGCAGTTCGAGAGGCCTCAGCTCCTATAATTCACCCCTCCACTTT.

The chain links TRBV20-1 to TRBJ2-1; D remains ambiguous. CDR1 and CDR2 from the germline V gene are DFQATT and SNEGSKA (reference sequence). V was cut by 0 bases and J by 6 bases, with 18 bases left in between. The CDR3 consists of 16 residues. The CDR3 DNA follows: TGCAGTGCTAGAGATTTTCAGCGAGTAGACGGCAATGAGCAGTTCTTC. It translates to CSARDFQRVDGNEQFF.

A few counts support this clonotype. The rearrangement joins TRBV19 to TRBJ2-1, with 9 bases lining up with TRBD2. CDR3 length: 16 residues. V trimming: 1 base; J trimming: 4 bases; junction bases outside the gene matches: 5. The V gene's germline CDR1 is LNHDA and CDR2 SQIVND (reference sequence). Here the CDR3 reads CASSIGSGGYYNEQFF. As DNA, the CDR3 is TGTGCCAGTAGTATAGGTAGCGGGGGATATTACAATGAGCAGTTCTTC. The full variable domain, with the rest looked up from reference TRBV19 and TRBJ2-1, is DGGITQSPKYLFRKEGQNVTLSCEQNLNHDAMYWYRQDPGQGLRLIYYSQIVNDFQKGDIAEGYSVSREKKESFPLTVTSAQKNPTAFYLCASSIGSGGYYNEQFFGPGTRLTVL.

The chain employs TRBV12-3 or TRBV12-4 and TRBJ2-5; D gene unclear. V was pared by 6 bases and J by 5 bases, with 19 bases between. The CDR3 has 15 amino acids. The CDR3: CASRNSVSVGETQYF. For the CDR3, the DNA is TGTGCCAGCAGAAATTCCGTCTCGGTGGGGGAGACCCAGTACTTC.

The CDR3 region is CSVEGGIEGGTEAFF. CDR3 coding DNA: TGCAGCGTTGAAGGGGGGATAGAGGGTGGCACTGAAGCTTTCTTT. The chain joins TRBV29-1 to TRBJ1-1, with D perhaps TRBD1 (5 bases). Trimming stripped 1 base from V and 4 bases from J, with 16 bases between. This CDR3 has 15 amino acids. Germline values: CDR1 SQVTM, CDR2 ANQGSEA.

CDR3 loop: CASKQGNQPQHF. The CDR3 region has the DNA TGTGCCAGTAAGCAGGGCAATCAGCCCCAGCATTTT. J is TRBJ1-5 and V is TRBV19; D uncertain. V dropped 7 bases and J dropped 2 bases, with 6 bases sitting between them. Germline assignment: CDR1 LNHDA and CDR2 SQIVND (reference sequence). This CDR3 contains 12 residues.

This clonotype has more than one count but fewer than ten. The chain combines TRBV6-1 with TRBJ2-1, with D tentatively TRBD2 (7 bases). The CDR3 spans 16 residues. Germline V gene sequence: CDR1 MNHNS, CDR2 SASEGT. V was trimmed by 5 bases and J by 6 bases, leaving 20 bases between them. The DNA for the CDR3 is TGTGCCAGCAGTAGCCTAGGGGGGGCCATCCCCAATGAGCAGTTCTTC. Translating gives CASSSLGGAIPNEQFF.

This clonotype was seen only once. V and J are TRBV19 and TRBJ2-1; D uncertain. Germline CDR1 LNHDA, CDR2 SQIVND (reference sequence). V shed 3 bases and J shed 7 bases, with 13 bases lying between them. The CDR3 covers 14 residues. The CDR3 DNA reads as TGTGCCAGTAGTATTAATCCAATCGGGAATGAGCAGTTCTTC. Translating gives CASSINPIGNEQFF.

The V call is TRBV6-2 or TRBV6-3, the J call TRBJ2-1; 9 nucleotides agree with TRBD2. The CDR3 loop spans 17 amino acids. Trimming cost V 7 bases and J 5 bases; bases outside gene matches: 15. The germline CDR1 and CDR2 sequences are MNHEY and SVGEGT. CDR3 DNA: TGTGCCAGCAAACCGAACACTCGGACTAGCGTTAACAATGAGCAGTTCTTC. Protein product: CASKPNTRTSVNNEQFF.

V usage is TRBV19 and J usage is TRBJ1-5; D not certain. CDR3 length: 13 amino acids. Germline V gene lookup returns CDR1 LNHDA and CDR2 SQIVND (reference sequence). Trimming cost V 0 bases and J 9 bases, with 9 bases left between them. The CDR3 nucleotides read TGTGCCAGTAGTATAGATGGCCGGACGCCCCAGCATTTT. Translation gives CASSIDGRTPQHF.

The genes are TRBV7-8 and TRBJ2-7, with 7 bases matching TRBD1. The CDR3 has 17 amino acids. CDR1 is SGHVS, CDR2 FQNEAQ, per germline. After removal of 1 base from V and 1 base from J, the junction contained 10 bases not matched to a gene. CDR3 amino acids: CASSLVGRGHNSYEQYF. The DNA for the CDR3 is TGTGCCAGCAGCTTAGTAGGAAGGGGGCACAATTCCTACGAGCAGTACTTC.

This clonotype was seen a few times. The genes are TRBV4-1 and TRBJ2-5, with D unresolved. Between the trimmed V and J ends, which lost 0 bases and 5 bases, there was a span of 10 bases. Germline V gene lookup returns CDR1 MGHRA and CDR2 YSYEKL. The CDR3 is 14 amino acids. CDR3 sequence: CASSQDLPAETQYF. In DNA form, the CDR3 reads TGCGCCAGCAGCCAAGACCTCCCCGCGGAGACCCAGTACTTC.

V usage is TRBV5-1 and J usage is TRBJ2-1, with D tentatively TRBD2 (5 bases). The CDR3 spans 16 residues. Germline V gene sequence: CDR1 SGHRS, CDR2 YFSETQ. Trimming removed 0 bases at V and 5 bases at J, with 15 bases between. CDR3 in DNA: TGCGCCAGCAGCTTGGAGGCTAGCCTTCCTAACAATGAGCAGTTCTTC. Translating gives CASSLEASLPNNEQFF. The full variable domain, with the rest looked up from reference TRBV5-1 and TRBJ2-1, is KAGVTQTPRYLIKTRGQQVTLSCSPISGHRSVSWYQQTPGQGLQFLFEYFSETQRNKGNFPGRFSGRQFSNSRSEMNVSTLELGDSALYLCASSLEASLPNNEQFFGPGTRLTVL.

CDR3 in DNA: TGCAGTGCTAGAGGCTCAAGTCTGTACAATGAGCAGTTCTTC. Residues: CSARGSSLYNEQFF. The chain combines TRBV20-1 with TRBJ2-1, with D unresolved. V was pared by 1 base and J by 4 bases, with 11 bases between. Germline V gene lookup returns CDR1 DFQATT and CDR2 SNEGSKA (reference sequence). The CDR3 has 14 amino acids.

This chain uses TRBV11-2 with TRBJ2-3; D remains ambiguous. This CDR3 contains 15 residues. From germline, CDR1 is SGHAT and CDR2 FQNNGV. V was shortened by 0 bases and J by 0 bases, with 7 bases between the two germline ends. The CDR3 region has the DNA TGTGCCAGCAGCTTAGACTCCGCTAGCACAGATACGCAGTATTTT. This sequence encodes CASSLDSASTDTQYF.

This rearrangement joins TRBV27 to TRBJ2-1; D unclear. Germline CDR1 MNHEY, CDR2 SMNVEV (reference sequence). This CDR3 is 12 amino acids long. Trimming removed 5 bases from V and 5 bases from J, with 7 bases in between. The CDR3 here is CASSMTHNEQFF. The CDR3 DNA is TGTGCCAGCAGTATGACCCACAATGAGCAGTTCTTC.

The chain combines TRBV29-1 with TRBJ2-2, with 8 nucleotides matching TRBD2. Germline CDR1 is SQVTM and CDR2 is ANQGSEA. V lost 7 bases to trimming and J lost 0 bases; unmatched junction nucleotides: 10. CDR3 length: 16 residues. The CDR3, as DNA: TGCAGCGCCATACTGCAGCGGGGGCCGAACACCGGGGAGCTGTTTTTT. Translation gives CSAILQRGPNTGELFF.

The DNA of the CDR3 is TGTGCCAGCAGTGGGACAGCTCTCAATCAGCCCCAGCATTTT. Residues: CASSGTALNQPQHF. V usage is TRBV28 and J usage is TRBJ1-5; 7 positions match TRBD1. Germline CDR1 and CDR2: MDHEN and SYDVKM. The V gene end was trimmed by 5 bases and the J gene end by 3 bases; junction bases not matched to a gene: 4. The CDR3 has 14 residues.

V gene TRBV5-4 combines with J gene TRBJ2-3; maybe TRBD1 (5 bases). The CDR3 has 12 residues. V was pared by 0 bases and J by 6 bases, with 5 bases between. The germline gives CDR1 SGHNT, CDR2 YYREEE (reference sequence). The CDR3 sequence is CASSLEGDTQYF. The CDR3 DNA reads TGTGCCAGCAGCTTGGAGGGGGATACGCAGTATTTT.

This chain connects TRBV19 to TRBJ2-4; possibly TRBD1 for D (5 bases). Per germline, CDR1 LNHDA and CDR2 SQIVND (reference sequence). The CDR3 runs to 16 residues. The V end was cut by 0 bases, the J end by 6 bases, with 15 bases between. The CDR3 coding sequence is TGTGCCAGTAGTATAGAAGACGGACACCGGTTAAACATTCAGTACTTC. Translating gives CASSIEDGHRLNIQYF.

The chain is built from TRBV12-3 or TRBV12-4 and TRBJ2-3; D is uncertain. The CDR3 runs to 13 residues. V was clipped by 5 bases and J by 0 bases, with 6 bases between them. DNA for the CDR3: TGTGCCAGCAGTAGCGTTAGCACAGATACGCAGTATTTT. This translates into CASSSVSTDTQYF.

The rearrangement joins TRBV9 to TRBJ2-1, with 9 bases that match TRBD2. This CDR3 contains 16 residues. V lost 1 base, J lost 0 bases, and 2 bases stayed unmatched. Germline CDR1 is SGDLS and CDR2 is YYNGEE. CDR3 bases: TGTGCCAGCAGCGTAAGTAGCGGGGGCTCCTACAATGAGCAGTTCTTC. It encodes CASSVSSGGSYNEQFF.

V usage is TRBV3-1 and J usage is TRBJ1-1; TRBD1 matches 9 bases. The CDR3 is 15 amino acids. CDR1 and CDR2 from the germline V gene are LGHDT and YNNKEL (reference sequence). The trim removed 1 base at V and 7 bases at J, leaving 7 bases unmatched. For the CDR3, the DNA is TGTGCCAGCAGCCAAGGGACAGGGGCTACGAATGAAGCTTTCTTT. The encoded protein is CASSQGTGATNEAFF.

This rearrangement joins TRBV6-5 to TRBJ2-7; no reliable D call. Germline loops: CDR1 MNHEY, CDR2 SVGAGI. CDR3 length: 15 residues. V lost 5 bases and J lost 0, with 14 bases in between. This CDR3 reads CASSQTDGYSYEQYF. Written as DNA, the CDR3 is TGTGCCAGCAGTCAAACCGACGGATACTCCTACGAGCAGTACTTC.

The genes are TRBV12-3 or TRBV12-4 and TRBJ2-3; possibly TRBD2 for D (6 bases). CDR3 length: 15 amino acids. The V end lost 8 bases, the J end lost 6 bases, and 21 bases lay between the germline ends. CDR3 in amino acids: CASGEEGSVRDTQYF. The CDR3 coding sequence is TGTGCCAGCGGGGAGGAAGGGTCGGTGCGCGATACGCAGTATTTT.

The chain carries TRBV20-1 and TRBJ2-7; D unclear. V was cut by 2 bases and J by 11 bases, with 25 bases left in between. The CDR3 totals 15 residues. Germline loops: CDR1 DFQATT, CDR2 SNEGSKA (reference sequence). The DNA of the CDR3 is TGCAGTGCTAGAAATTCGGGCGAATCCATCGGCCTGGAGTACTTC. Encoded protein: CSARNSGESIGLEYF.